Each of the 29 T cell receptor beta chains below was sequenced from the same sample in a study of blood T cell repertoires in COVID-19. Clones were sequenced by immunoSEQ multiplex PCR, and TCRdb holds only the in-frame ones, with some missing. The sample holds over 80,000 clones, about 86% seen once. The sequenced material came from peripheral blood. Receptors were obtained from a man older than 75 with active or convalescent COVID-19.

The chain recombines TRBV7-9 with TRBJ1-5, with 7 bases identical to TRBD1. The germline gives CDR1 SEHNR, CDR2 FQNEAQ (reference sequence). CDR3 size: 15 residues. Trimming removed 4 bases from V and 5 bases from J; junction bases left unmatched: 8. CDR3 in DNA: TGTGCCAGCAGCTCGGGACAGATTAGGGATCAGCCCCAGCATTTT. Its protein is CASSSGQIRDQPQHF.

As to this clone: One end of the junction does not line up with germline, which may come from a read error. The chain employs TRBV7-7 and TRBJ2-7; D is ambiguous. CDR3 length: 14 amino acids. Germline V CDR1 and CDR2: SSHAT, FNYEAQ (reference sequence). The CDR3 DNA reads TGTGCTAGCAGCTTATCCCCTAGCTCCTACGAGCAGTACTTC. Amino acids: CASSLSPSSYEQYF.

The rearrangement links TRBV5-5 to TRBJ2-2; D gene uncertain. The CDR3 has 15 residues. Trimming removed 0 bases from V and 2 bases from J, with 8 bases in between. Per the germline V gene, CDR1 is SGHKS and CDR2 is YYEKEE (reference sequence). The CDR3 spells CASSLALPNTGELFF. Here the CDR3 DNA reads TGTGCCAGCAGCTTGGCACTACCAAACACCGGGGAGCTGTTTTTT.

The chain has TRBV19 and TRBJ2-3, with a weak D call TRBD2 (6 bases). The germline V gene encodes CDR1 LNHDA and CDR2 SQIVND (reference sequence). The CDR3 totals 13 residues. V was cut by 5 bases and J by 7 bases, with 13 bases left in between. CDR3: CASSAPGLHTQYF. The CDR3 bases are TGTGCCAGTAGTGCACCGGGACTCCATACGCAGTATTTT.

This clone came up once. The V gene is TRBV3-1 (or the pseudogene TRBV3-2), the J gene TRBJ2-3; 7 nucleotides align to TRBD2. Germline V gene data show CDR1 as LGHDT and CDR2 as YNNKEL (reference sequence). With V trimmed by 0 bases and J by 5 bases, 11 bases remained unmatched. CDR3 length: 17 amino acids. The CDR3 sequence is CASSQDRGLAVLDTQYF. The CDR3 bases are TGTGCCAGCAGCCAAGACCGGGGTCTAGCGGTACTAGATACGCAGTATTTT.

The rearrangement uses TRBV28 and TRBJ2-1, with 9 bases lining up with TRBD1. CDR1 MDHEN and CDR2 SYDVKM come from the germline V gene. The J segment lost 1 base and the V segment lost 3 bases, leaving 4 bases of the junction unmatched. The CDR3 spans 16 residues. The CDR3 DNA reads TGTGCCAGCAGTTTCAACAGGGGGCAGTCCTACAATGAGCAGTTCTTC. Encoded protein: CASSFNRGQSYNEQFF.

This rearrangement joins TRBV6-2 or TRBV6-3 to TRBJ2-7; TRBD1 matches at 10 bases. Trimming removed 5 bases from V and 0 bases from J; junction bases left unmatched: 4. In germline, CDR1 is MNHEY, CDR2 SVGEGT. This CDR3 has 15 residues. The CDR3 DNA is TGTGCCAGCAGTGGTCGGGACAGGGGCTCCTACGAGCAGTACTTC. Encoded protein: CASSGRDRGSYEQYF.

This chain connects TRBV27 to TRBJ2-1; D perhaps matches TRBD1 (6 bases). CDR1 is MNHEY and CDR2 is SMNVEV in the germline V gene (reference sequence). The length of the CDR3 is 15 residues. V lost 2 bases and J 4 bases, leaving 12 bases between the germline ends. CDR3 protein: CASSLDRDTYNEQFF. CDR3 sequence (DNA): TGTGCCAGCAGTTTAGACCGGGACACGTACAATGAGCAGTTCTTC.

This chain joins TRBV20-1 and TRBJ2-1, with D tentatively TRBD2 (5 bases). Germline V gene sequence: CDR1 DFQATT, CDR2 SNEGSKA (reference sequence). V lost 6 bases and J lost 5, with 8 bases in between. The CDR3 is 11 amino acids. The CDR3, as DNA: TGCAGTGCCAGGACTGACAATGAGCAGTTCTTC. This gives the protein CSARTDNEQFF.

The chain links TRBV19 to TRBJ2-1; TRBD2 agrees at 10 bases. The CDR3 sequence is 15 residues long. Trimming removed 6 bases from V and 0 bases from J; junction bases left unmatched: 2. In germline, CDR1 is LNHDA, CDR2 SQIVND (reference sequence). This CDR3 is CASRLAGNSYNEQFF. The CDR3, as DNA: TGTGCCAGTAGACTAGCGGGAAACTCCTACAATGAGCAGTTCTTC.

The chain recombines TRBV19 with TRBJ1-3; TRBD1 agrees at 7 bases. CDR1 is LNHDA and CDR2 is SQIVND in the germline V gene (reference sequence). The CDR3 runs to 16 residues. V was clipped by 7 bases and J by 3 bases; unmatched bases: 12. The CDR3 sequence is CASTMGGQVVGNTIYF. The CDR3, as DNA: TGTGCCAGTACCATGGGTGGACAGGTTGTTGGAAACACCATATATTTT.

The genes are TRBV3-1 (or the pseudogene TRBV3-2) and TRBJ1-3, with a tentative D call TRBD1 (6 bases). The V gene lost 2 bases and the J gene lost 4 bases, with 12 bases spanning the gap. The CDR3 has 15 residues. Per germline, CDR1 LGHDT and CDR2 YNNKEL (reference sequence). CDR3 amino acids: CASSQQGNIGNTIYF. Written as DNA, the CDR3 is TGTGCCAGCAGCCAACAGGGGAACATAGGAAACACCATATATTTT.

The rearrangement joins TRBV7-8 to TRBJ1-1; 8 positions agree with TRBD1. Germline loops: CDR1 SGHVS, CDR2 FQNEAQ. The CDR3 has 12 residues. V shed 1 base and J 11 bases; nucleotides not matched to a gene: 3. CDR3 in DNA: TGTGCCAGCAGCTTAGTCTGGACAGGGGCTTTCTTT. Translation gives CASSLVWTGAFF.

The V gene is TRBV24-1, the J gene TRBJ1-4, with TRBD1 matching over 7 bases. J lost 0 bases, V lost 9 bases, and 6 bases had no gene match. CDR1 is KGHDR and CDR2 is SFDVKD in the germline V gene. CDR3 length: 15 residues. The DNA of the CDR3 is TGTGCCACCCCCCGGGACAGACCAACTAATGAAAAACTGTTTTTT. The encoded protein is CATPRDRPTNEKLFF.

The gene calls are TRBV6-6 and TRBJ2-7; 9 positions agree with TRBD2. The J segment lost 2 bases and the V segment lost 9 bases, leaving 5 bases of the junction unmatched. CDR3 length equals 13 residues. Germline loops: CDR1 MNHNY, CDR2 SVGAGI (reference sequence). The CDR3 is CASTAGGAYEQYF. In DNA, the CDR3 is TGTGCCAGTACAGCGGGAGGCGCCTACGAGCAGTACTTC.

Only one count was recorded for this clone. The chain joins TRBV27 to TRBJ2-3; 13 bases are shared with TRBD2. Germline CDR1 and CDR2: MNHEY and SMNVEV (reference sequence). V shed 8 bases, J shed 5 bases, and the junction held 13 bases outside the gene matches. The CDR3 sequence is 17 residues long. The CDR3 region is CASPHGTSGRAVDTQYF. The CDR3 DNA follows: TGTGCCAGCCCCCACGGAACTAGCGGGAGGGCAGTAGATACGCAGTATTTT.

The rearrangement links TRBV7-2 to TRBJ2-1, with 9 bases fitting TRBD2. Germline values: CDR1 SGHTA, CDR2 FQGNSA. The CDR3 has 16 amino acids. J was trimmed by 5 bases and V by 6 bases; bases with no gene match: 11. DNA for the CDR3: TGTGCCAGCAGTCCCAGACTGCTAGCGGGAAACAATGAGCAGTTCTTC. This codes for CASSPRLLAGNNEQFF.

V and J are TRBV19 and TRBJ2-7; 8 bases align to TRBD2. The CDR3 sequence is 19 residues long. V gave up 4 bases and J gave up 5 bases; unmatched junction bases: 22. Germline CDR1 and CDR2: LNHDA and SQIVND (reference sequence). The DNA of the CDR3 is TGTGCCAGTAGTACGACACTAGCGGTCCCCCCAGGGGTATTCCACGAGCAGTACTTC. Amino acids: CASSTTLAVPPGVFHEQYF.

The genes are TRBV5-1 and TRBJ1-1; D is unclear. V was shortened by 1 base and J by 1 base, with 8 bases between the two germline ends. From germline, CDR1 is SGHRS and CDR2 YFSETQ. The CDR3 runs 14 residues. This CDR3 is CASSLSSQNTEAFF. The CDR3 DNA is TGCGCCAGCAGCTTGTCGAGCCAGAACACTGAAGCTTTCTTT.

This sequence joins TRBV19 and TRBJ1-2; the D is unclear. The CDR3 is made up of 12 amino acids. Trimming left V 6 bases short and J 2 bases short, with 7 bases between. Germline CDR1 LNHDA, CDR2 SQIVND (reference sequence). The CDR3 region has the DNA TGTGCCAGTAGGTCGGGAAACTATGGCTACACCTTC. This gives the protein CASRSGNYGYTF. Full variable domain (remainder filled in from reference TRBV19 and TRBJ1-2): DGGITQSPKYLFRKEGQNVTLSCEQNLNHDAMYWYRQDPGQGLRLIYYSQIVNDFQKGDIAEGYSVSREKKESFPLTVTSAQKNPTAFYLCASRSGNYGYTFGSGTRLTVV.

CDR3: CASSPAVVQETQYF. The CDR3 DNA reads TGTGCCAGCAGCCCGGCGGTGGTACAAGAGACCCAGTACTTC. The V call is TRBV7-9, the J call TRBJ2-5; D unresolved. Trimming shortened V by 5 bases and J by 2 bases, and 12 bases separated the two germline ends. The CDR3 contains 14 residues. The V gene's germline CDR1 is SEHNR and CDR2 FQNEAQ (reference sequence).

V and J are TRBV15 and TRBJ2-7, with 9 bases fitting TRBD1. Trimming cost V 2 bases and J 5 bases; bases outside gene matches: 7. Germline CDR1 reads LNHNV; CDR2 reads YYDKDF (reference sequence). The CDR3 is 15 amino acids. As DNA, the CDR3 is TGTGCCACCAGCAGACAACCGGGACAGGGTAACGAGCAGTACTTC. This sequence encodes CATSRQPGQGNEQYF. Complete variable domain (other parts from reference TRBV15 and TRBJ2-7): DAMVIQNPRYQVTQFGKPVTLSCSQTLNHNVMYWYQQKSSQAPKLLFHYYDKDFNNEADTPDNFQSRRPNTSFCFLDIRSPGLGDTAMYLCATSRQPGQGNEQYFGPGTRLTVT.

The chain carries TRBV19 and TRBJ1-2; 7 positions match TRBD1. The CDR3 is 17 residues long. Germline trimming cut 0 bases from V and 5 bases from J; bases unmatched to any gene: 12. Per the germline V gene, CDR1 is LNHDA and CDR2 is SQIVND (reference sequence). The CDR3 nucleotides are TGTGCCAGTAGTATAGATCTATTCAGGGGGGCGCGGTATGGCTACACCTTC. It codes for CASSIDLFRGARYGYTF.

The CDR3 here is CASSFSRGNTGELFF. The CDR3 region has the DNA TGCGCCAGCAGCTTCTCTCGGGGGAACACCGGGGAGCTGTTTTTT. The gene calls are TRBV5-1 and TRBJ2-2; a possible D gene is TRBD2 (5 bases). The CDR3 contains 15 residues. Germline V gene sequence: CDR1 SGHRS, CDR2 YFSETQ. V lost 2 bases and J 1 base, leaving 9 bases between the germline ends.

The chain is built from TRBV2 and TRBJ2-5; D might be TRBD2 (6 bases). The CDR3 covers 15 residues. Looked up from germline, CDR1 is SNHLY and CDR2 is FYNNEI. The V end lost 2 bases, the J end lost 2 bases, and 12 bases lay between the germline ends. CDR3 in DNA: TGTGCCAGCAGTGAAATGGACTACGAACAAGAGACCCAGTACTTC. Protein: CASSEMDYEQETQYF.

The CDR3 DNA reads as TGCAGCGTTAAGGAGGGGAGGGTCCACACCTTC. It codes for CSVKEGRVHTF. The chain joins TRBV29-1 to TRBJ1-2, with D tentatively TRBD1 (5 bases). Germline CDR1 is SQVTM and CDR2 is ANQGSEA. The CDR3 totals 11 residues. V lost 5 bases to trimming and J lost 12 bases, with 16 bases between them.

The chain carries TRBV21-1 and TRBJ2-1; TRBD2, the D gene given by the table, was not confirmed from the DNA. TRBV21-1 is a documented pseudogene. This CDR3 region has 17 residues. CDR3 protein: CASSKLWGLAADNEQFF. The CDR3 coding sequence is TGTGCCAGCAGCAAATTGTGGGGACTAGCGGCCGACAATGAGCAGTTCTTC.

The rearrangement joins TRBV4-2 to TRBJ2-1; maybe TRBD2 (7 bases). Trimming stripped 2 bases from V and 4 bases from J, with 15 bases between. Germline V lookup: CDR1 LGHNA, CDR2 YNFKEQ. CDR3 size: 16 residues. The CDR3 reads CASSQPAGAGYNEQFF. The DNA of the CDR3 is TGTGCCAGCAGCCAACCGGCGGGGGCGGGATACAATGAGCAGTTCTTC.

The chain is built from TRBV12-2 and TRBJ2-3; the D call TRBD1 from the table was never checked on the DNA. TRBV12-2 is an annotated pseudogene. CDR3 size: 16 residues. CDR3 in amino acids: CASRLVIRGSTDTQYF. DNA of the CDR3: TGTGCAAGTCGCTTAGTGATTAGGGGATCTACAGATACGCAGTATTTT.